The clone carrying this T cell receptor (beta chain) was detected once. Sequencing was performed with immunoSEQ multiplex PCR; in TCRdb, only in-frame clones are kept and a portion is missing. Here the sample spans approximately 34,000 clones, around 82% being singletons. This sample was included in a study of PD-1 blockade in classical Hodgkin lymphoma. There was relapse after autologous stem cell transplantation in every patient, and there was variation in brentuximab vedotin exposure. Specimen: peripheral blood mononuclear cells (PBMCs), collected at baseline. This sequence originates from a human donor with classical Hodgkin lymphoma.

Here the CDR3 reads CASSSGTGWGDEQYF. CDR3 in DNA: TGTGCCAGCAGCTCAGGGACAGGGTGGGGGGACGAGCAGTACTTC. The chain recombines TRBV6-5 with TRBJ2-7, with 9 bases fitting TRBD1. V shed 6 bases, J shed 5 bases, and the junction held 11 bases outside the gene matches. Per germline, CDR1 MNHEY and CDR2 SVGAGI. This CDR3 has 15 residues.